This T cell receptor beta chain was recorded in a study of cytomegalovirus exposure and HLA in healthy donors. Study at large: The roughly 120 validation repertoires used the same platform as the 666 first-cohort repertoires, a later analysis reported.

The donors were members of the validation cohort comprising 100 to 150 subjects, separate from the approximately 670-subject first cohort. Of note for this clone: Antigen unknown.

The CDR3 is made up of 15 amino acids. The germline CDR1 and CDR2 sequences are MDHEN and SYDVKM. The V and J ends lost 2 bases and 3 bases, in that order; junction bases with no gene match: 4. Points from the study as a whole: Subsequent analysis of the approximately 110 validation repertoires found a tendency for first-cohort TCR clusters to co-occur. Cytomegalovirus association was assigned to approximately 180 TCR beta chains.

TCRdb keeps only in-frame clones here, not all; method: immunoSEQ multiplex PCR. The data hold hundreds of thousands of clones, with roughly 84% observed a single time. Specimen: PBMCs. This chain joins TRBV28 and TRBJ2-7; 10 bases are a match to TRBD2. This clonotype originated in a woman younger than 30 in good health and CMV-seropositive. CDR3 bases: TGTGCCAGCAGTTTACTGACTAGCGGGTTCTACGAGCAGTACTTC. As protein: CASSLLTSGFYEQYF.